The TCR beta chain described here comes from a study of blood T cell repertoires in COVID-19. The length of the CDR3 is 14 residues. In germline, CDR1 is GTSNPN, CDR2 SVGIG (reference sequence). V lost 2 bases and J lost 3; bases outside the gene matches: 5. This clone has only a few counts. Across about two dozen US areas, participants ranged in age from 18 to 89 years. Generated by immunoSEQ multiplex PCR, the TCRdb table keeps only in-frame clones and is missing some. This sample has 150,000 to 200,000 clones, with around three quarters found just once. The sequencing input was PBMCs or T cells enriched from blood (not recorded which). The clonotype was recovered from a woman between 50 and 59 years old with acute COVID-19. The chain couples TRBV30 to TRBJ1-1, with 8 positions matching TRBD1. The CDR3 spells CAWSLQGGDTEAFF. The CDR3 DNA reads TGTGCCTGGAGTCTACAGGGGGGGGACACTGAAGCTTTCTTT.